The present entry profiles one T cell receptor (beta chain) with its context. Its antigen is not known. The germline CDR1 and CDR2 sequences are MDHEN and SYDVKM. The CDR3 spans 15 residues. Trimming cost V 1 base and J 6 bases, with 13 bases left between them. The PCR was carried out with 60 Vbeta primers and 13 Jbeta primers. The assay was immunoSEQ multiplex PCR, and TCRdb's table has in-frame clones only and misses some. The data hold 36,000 or so clones, with 70% to 85% observed a single time. The record originates from a study of cytomegalovirus exposure and HLA in healthy donors. General study points: Highly shared variants forming one cluster were likely a sequencing artifact. For presence/absence analyses, sequencing depth was assumed to be roughly uniform across donors. Earlier analysis yielded a pattern in which most TCR beta V segments were productive about 87% or about 30% of the time.

The sample was PBMCs. The source is a woman younger than 35 in good health and CMV-seronegative. V usage is TRBV28 and J usage is TRBJ1-5, with D unclear. CDR3 sequence (DNA): TGTGCCAGCAGTTTATTCCCCACATTTGCTCAGCCCCAGCATTTT. It encodes CASSLFPTFAQPQHF.